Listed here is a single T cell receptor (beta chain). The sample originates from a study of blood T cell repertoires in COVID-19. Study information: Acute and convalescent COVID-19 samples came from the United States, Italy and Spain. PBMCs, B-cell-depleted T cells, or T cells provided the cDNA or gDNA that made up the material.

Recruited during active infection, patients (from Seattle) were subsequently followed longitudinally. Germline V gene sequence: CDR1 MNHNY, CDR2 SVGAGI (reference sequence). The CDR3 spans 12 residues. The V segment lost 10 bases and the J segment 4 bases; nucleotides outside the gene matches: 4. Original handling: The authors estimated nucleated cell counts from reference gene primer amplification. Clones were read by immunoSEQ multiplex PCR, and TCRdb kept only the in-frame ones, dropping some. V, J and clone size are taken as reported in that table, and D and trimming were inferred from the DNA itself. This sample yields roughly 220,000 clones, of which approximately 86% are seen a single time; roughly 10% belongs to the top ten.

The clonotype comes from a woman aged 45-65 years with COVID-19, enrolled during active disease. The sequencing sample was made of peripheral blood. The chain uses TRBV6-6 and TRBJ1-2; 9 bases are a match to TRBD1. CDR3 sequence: CATGTGSYGYTF. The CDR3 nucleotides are TGTGCCACCGGGACAGGGAGCTATGGCTACACCTTC.